This T cell receptor (beta chain) was identified during a study of blood T cell repertoires in COVID-19 (dated by TCRdb to the early 2020s). With regard to the full study: The collaborator samples originated in the United States, Italy and Spain and spanned the acute and convalescent phases of COVID-19. Where available, HLA class I and class II types were taken from metadata supplied by the sample provider and were not determined by assay-based typing. A de-identified subject ID, COVID-19 status, age in years and sex were almost always included in the sample metadata. The material from the prospective study consisted of cDNA or gDNA derived from T cells, B-cell-depleted T cells, or PBMCs. Samples came from the ongoing ImmuneRACE study (first 160 participants) plus 1,254 subjects from 6 global collaborators. Deeply sampled blood TCRbeta repertoires from subjects exposed to, actively infected with, or recovered from COVID-19 were included in the dataset. A freely available public database, intended as a resource for researchers studying the immune response to SARS-CoV-2, is where the repertoires were released.

For CDR1 and CDR2, the germline V gene lists SGHRS and YFSETQ. At the junction V is shortened by 1 base and J by 7 bases, with 9 bases in between. The CDR3 goes from the cysteine to the phenylalanine over 14 residues. Here the CDR3 DNA is all that survives: 42 bases in frame from base 1. TCRbeta CDR3 regions were amplified from genomic DNA using the immunoSEQ Assay, a bias-controlled multiplex PCR. On the authors' methods: The number of nucleated cells in each sample was estimated by amplification of reference gene primers within the assay. To quantify the absolute abundance of each unique TCRbeta CDR3 rearrangement, sequence reads were collapsed and filtered. For each sample, productive Simpson clonality was calculated by taking the square root of Simpson's diversity index across productive rearrangements. As stored in TCRdb, this immuneACCESS dataset retains in-frame rearrangements with V and J assigned. A fraction of the clones does not appear; measured against another copy, unresolved V genes explain less than half of the discrepancy, and the remainder lacks a known reason. V and J calls and clone size are given by that table; D and trimming were obtained from the DNA. In all, the sample holds around 100,000 clones, and roughly 87% of those were seen once. The biggest ten clones account for roughly 3% of the sample.

Comment on this clone: The clone's antigen remains unknown. The input lacks base qualities; no much larger clone sits a single base away.

Whole blood was collected in K2EDTA tubes by collaborating institutions according to the institutions' own protocols. For TCRbeta analysis, collaborators shipped samples in one of three forms: frozen whole blood, isolated PBMCs, or DNA extracted from either of those sample types. Points the paper makes about the study in general: Clinical and demographic metadata were provided uncurated, with the amount varying by source and participant.

The sequence was collected from a man aged 45-65 years in a cohort sampled during active COVID-19. Sample: peripheral blood. The receptor chain draws on TRBV5-1 and TRBJ1-6, and TRBD1 may be the D gene, going by 5 matching bases. CDR3 reads: CASSLLRGNSPLHF. Here is the DNA: TGCGCCAGCAGCTTGCTCCGGGGGAATTCACCCCTCCACTTT.